Here is one T cell receptor beta chain with its context. This specimen comes from a study of T cell changes during pregnancy in multiple sclerosis. The protocol was immunoSEQ multiplex PCR, while the TCRdb copy is restricted to in-frame clones and leaves out a portion. The sample yields roughly 100,000 clones, about 90% seen once. The CDR3 is 13 amino acids. Germline lookup yields CDR1 LNHDA and CDR2 SQIVND (reference sequence). The ends were cut back, 8 bases at V and 2 bases at J, with 12 bases in the middle. The V gene is TRBV19, the J gene TRBJ2-5; tentatively, D is TRBD2 (5 bases). This sequence was found in a female donor with multiple sclerosis, enrolled in a pregnancy study. The source material was peripheral blood, sampled before pregnancy. The CDR3 sequence: CASQFRGQETQYF. In nucleotides, the CDR3 is TGTGCCAGTCAATTCCGGGGACAAGAGACCCAGTACTTC. Combining the CDR3 with reference TRBV19 and TRBJ2-5 gives the whole variable domain DGGITQSPKYLFRKEGQNVTLSCEQNLNHDAMYWYRQDPGQGLRLIYYSQIVNDFQKGDIAEGYSVSREKKESFPLTVTSAQKNPTAFYLCASQFRGQETQYFGPGTRLLVL.